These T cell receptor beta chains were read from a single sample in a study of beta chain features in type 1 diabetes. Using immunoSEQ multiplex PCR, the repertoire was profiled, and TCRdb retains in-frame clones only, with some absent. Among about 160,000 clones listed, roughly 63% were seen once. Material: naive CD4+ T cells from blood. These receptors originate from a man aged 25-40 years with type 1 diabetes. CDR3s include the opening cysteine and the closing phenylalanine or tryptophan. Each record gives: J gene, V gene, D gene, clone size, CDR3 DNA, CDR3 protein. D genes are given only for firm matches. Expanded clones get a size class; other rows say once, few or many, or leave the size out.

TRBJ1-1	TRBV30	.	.	TGTGCCTGGAGTGATGTGGGGAGTGAAGCTTTCTTT	CAWSDVGSEAFF
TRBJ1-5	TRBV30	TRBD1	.	TGTGCCTGGAGTAGGGACAGGGCAAAGCAGCCCCAGCATTTT	CAWSRDRAKQPQHF
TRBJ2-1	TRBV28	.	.	TGTGCCAGCAGTTTACCGGGGGCGTCCTACAATGAGCAGTTCTTC	CASSLPGASYNEQFF
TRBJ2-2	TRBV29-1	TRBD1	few	TGCAGCACCTCAGCCGGGACAGGGGTATCCGGGGAGCTGTTTTTT	CSTSAGTGVSGELFF
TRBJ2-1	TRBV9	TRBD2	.	TGTGCCATCCGACTAGCGGGGGCTAACAATGAGCAGTTCTTC	CAIRLAGANNEQFF
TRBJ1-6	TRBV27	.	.	TGTGCCAGCAGTTCCCAAACAACAGGGAATTCACCCCTCCACTTT	CASSSQTTGNSPLHF
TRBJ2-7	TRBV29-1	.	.	TGCAGCGTGTCAGGCAGGGCCTCCGAGCAGTACTTC	CSVSGRASEQYF
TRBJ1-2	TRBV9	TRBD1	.	TGTGCCAGCAGCAGCCAACAGGGGTATGGCTACACCTTC	CASSSQQGYGYTF
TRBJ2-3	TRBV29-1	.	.	TGCAGCGGGAGGAGACAGCTCACAGATACGCAGTATTTT	CSGRRQLTDTQYF
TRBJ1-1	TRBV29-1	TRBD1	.	TGCAGCGTTACAGGGGCCTGGGACACTGAAGCTTTCTTT	CSVTGAWDTEAFF
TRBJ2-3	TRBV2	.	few	TGTGCCAGCAGTGAACGAACTAGCATCGGAACAGATACGCAGTATTTT	CASSERTSIGTDTQYF
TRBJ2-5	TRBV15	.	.	TGTGCCACCAGTGTCGGCACAGAAGAGACCCAGTACTTC	CATSVGTEETQYF
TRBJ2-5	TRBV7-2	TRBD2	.	TGTGCCAGCAGCTACACCGGGACTAGCGGGGGCCAAGAGACCCAGTACTTC	CASSYTGTSGGQETQYF
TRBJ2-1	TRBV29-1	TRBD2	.	TGCAGCGCCCGGACTAGTGGAGCGGAGCAGTTCTTC	CSARTSGAEQFF
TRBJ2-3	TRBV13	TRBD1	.	TGTGCCAGCAGCTTAGCGCAGGGGGCGCCGGATACGCAGTATTTT	CASSLAQGAPDTQYF
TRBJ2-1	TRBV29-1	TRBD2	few	TGCAGCGTTGATGCGGGAGCGGGGAGTGAGCAGTTCTTC	CSVDAGAGSEQFF
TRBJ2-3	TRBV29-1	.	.	TGCAGCGCCGACGAGTGGGTGGGCACAGATACGCAGTATTTT	CSADEWVGTDTQYF
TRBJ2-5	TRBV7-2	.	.	TGTGCCAGCAGCAAGTACCAAGAGACCCAGTACTTC	CASSKYQETQYF
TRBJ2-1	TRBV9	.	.	TGTGCCAGCAGCCCAAGGGACCCGCGGAGTAATCAGTTCTTC	CASSPRDPRSNQFF
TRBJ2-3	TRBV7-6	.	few	TGTGCCAGCAGTCCTGCACACAGGGACAACACAGATACGCAGTATTTT	CASSPAHRDNTDTQYF
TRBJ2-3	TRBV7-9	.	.	TGTGCCAGCAACGCAGGGGCGGGTACGCAGTATTTT	CASNAGAGTQYF
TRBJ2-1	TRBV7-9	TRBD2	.	TGTGCCAGCAGCCCGACTAGCGGGGGGGCAGATGAGCAGTTCTTC	CASSPTSGGADEQFF
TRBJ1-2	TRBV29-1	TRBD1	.	TGCAGCGTTGGGGACAGGCAGTATGGCTACACCTTC	CSVGDRQYGYTF
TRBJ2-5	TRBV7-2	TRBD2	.	TGTGCCAGCAGCTTAGCTGCTTCAAGCGGGGGGGCAGTGACCCAGTACTTC	CASSLAASSGGAVTQYF
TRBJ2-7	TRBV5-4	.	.	TGTGCCAGCAGTACAGGCGGGTACGAGCAGTACTTC	CASSTGGYEQYF
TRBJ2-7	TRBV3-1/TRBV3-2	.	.	TGTGCCCCTCCCGTCGGTGGAAACTTC	CAPPVGGNF
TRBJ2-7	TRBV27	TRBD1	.	TGTGCCAGCAGTACGTACAGGGGGCATAGCTACGAGCAGTACTTC	CASSTYRGHSYEQYF
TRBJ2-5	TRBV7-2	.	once	TGTGCCAGCAGCCCCGAGCGGGAGACCCAGTACTTC	CASSPERETQYF
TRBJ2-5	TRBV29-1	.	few	TGCAGCGTTGATGGTCGGATCCAAGAGACCCAGTACTTC	CSVDGRIQETQYF
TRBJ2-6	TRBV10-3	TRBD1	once	TGTGCCATCAGTCCTGGACAGGGCTACTCTGGGGCCAACGTCCTGACTTTC	CAISPGQGYSGANVLTF
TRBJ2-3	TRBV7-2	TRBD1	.	TGTGCCAGCAGCCTAGGGGACAGGGAGGGCACGCAGTATTTT	CASSLGDREGTQYF
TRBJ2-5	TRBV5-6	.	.	TGTGCCAGCAGCTCTTCTTTCCAAGAGACCCAGTACTTC	CASSSSFQETQYF
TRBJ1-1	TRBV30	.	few	TGTGCCTGGAGTGTCCAAGGGGGGTCTGAAGCTTTCTTT	CAWSVQGGSEAFF
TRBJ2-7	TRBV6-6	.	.	TGTGCCAGCAGGCGATCCGATTTGTACCCGCAGTACTTC	CASRRSDLYPQYF
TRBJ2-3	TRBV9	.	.	TGTGCCAGCAGCGTAGCTGAGGGGGGCACAGATACGCAGTATTTT	CASSVAEGGTDTQYF
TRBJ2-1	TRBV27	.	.	TGTGCCAGCAGCCTGAGGGGTGAGCAGTTCTTC	CASSLRGEQFF
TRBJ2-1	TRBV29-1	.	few	TGCAGCGTTGCATCGTCGGGAAGTCAGCAGTTCTTC	CSVASSGSQQFF
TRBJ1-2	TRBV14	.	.	TGTGCCAGCAGCGACCGCAGCCAGGATGGCTACACCTTC	CASSDRSQDGYTF
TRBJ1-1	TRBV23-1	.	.	TGCGCCAGCAGTCTTAAAGACGGCGCTTTCTTT	CASSLKDGAFF
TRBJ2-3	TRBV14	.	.	TGTGCCAGCAGCCAAGAGGACGGTGATACGCAGTATTTT	CASSQEDGDTQYF
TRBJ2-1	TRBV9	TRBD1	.	TGTGCCAGCAGCGCAATGGTCCGGGACAGGCTCAACGAGCAGTTCTTC	CASSAMVRDRLNEQFF
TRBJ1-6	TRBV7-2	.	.	TGTGCCAGCAGCTTAGCCGCGAAGGGGTTTGCTTCACCCCTCCACTTT	CASSLAAKGFASPLHF
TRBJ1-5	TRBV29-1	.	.	TGCAGCGTGCGGGGCAGCCCAGATCAGCCCCAGCATTTT	CSVRGSPDQPQHF
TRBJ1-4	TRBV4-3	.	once	TGCGCCAGCAGCCAAGAAGTTCCTGGATACATAACTGCAACTAATGAAAAACTGTTTTTT	CASSQEVPGYITATNEKLFF
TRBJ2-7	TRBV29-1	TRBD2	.	TGCAGCGTTGGACGCATAGCGGGGGGGCCCACCTACGAGCAGTACTTC	CSVGRIAGGPTYEQYF
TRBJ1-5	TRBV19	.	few	TGTGCCAGTAGTATTCCGGGCAGACAGCCCCAGCATTTT	CASSIPGRQPQHF
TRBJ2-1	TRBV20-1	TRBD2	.	TGCAGTGCTAGAGGCGGGGGTGAGCAGTTCTTC	CSARGGGEQFF
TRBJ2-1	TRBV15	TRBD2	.	TGTGCCACCAGCTCTAGCGGGTTCTACAATGAGCAGTTCTTC	CATSSSGFYNEQFF
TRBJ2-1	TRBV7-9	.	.	TGTGCCAGCAGCTTAACGGGACCCTTATCCTACAATGAGCAGTTCTTC	CASSLTGPLSYNEQFF
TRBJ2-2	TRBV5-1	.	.	TGCGCCAGCAGCTTGGAGGGGCGAGTTTCCGGGGAGCTGTTTTTT	CASSLEGRVSGELFF
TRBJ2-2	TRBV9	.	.	TGTGCCAGCAGCGTAGATCCGGGACTCCTCACCGGGGAGCTGTTTTTT	CASSVDPGLLTGELFF
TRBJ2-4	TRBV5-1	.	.	TGCGCCAGCAGCTTGGAGTCCAGAAACATTCAGTACTTC	CASSLESRNIQYF
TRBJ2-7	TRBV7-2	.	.	TGTGCCAGCAGCTTAGGGGGGGACCCCTACGAGCAGTACTTC	CASSLGGDPYEQYF
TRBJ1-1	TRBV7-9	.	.	TGTGCCAGCAGCTTAGACCAAGACACTGAAGCTTTCTTT	CASSLDQDTEAFF
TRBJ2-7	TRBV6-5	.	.	TGTGCCAGCACCCATGGCGCGGCCCATGGCTACGAGCAGTACTTC	CASTHGAAHGYEQYF